This note documents a single TCR beta chain sequence. The antigen it recognizes is unknown. No much larger clone is present one base from it, and per-base qualities are unavailable. TCRbeta CDR3 regions were amplified from genomic DNA by means of the immunoSEQ Assay, a bias-controlled multiplex PCR. Under the source paper's analysis protocol: Within the assay, amplification of reference gene primers was used to estimate how many nucleated cells each sample contained. Sequence reads were collapsed and filtered to measure the absolute abundance of every unique TCRbeta CDR3 rearrangement. For each sample, productive Simpson clonality was calculated by taking the square root of Simpson's diversity index across productive rearrangements. Sourced from immuneACCESS, this table was stored by TCRdb with only in-frame sequences that have V and J called. A share of the clones is absent; for the studies checked, an unresolved V gene accounts for under half, and the remainder has no known explanation. That table furnishes V, J and clone size, whereas the DNA furnished D and trimming. In this sample the table shows 29,000 or so clones, approximately 80% of which occur a single time. The ten largest clones capture 46% of the sample.

The collaborating institutions used their own protocols to collect whole blood in K2EDTA tubes. For TCRbeta analysis, collaborator samples were shipped as frozen whole blood, as isolated PBMCs, or as DNA extracted from either sample type. These data are taken from a study of blood T cell repertoires in COVID-19 (dated by TCRdb to the early 2020s). A note on the overall study: Samples from collaborators originated in the United States, Italy and Spain and spanned both the acute and convalescent phases of COVID-19. Subjects who had been exposed to COVID-19, were actively infected with it, or had recovered from it provided the deeply sampled blood TCRbeta repertoires that made up the dataset. The sample metadata nearly always contained a de-identified subject ID, COVID-19 status, age in years and sex. A freely available public database, intended as a resource for researchers studying the immune response to SARS-CoV-2, is where the repertoires were released. The prospective study material was composed of cDNA or gDNA derived from T cells, B-cell-depleted T cells, or PBMCs. Samples were obtained from the ongoing ImmuneRACE study (first 160 participants) and from 1,254 subjects provided by 6 global collaborators. HLA class I and class II types, where available, came from metadata supplied by the sample provider rather than from assay-based typing. What the research found in general, with its limitations: Clinical and demographic metadata were provided uncurated, with the amount varying by source and participant.

CDR3 length: 16 amino acids, cysteine to phenylalanine. The retained sequence is limited to the CDR3, 48 bases, with the frame set at the first base. For CDR1 and CDR2, the germline V gene lists MDHEN and SYDVKM. V and J lose 5 bases and 5 bases, and a span of 19 bases separates them. Sequenced material: peripheral blood. The chain is encoded by TRBV28 joined to TRBJ1-5, with no confidently assigned D gene. This TCR came from a woman in her sixties or seventies with acute or convalescent COVID-19. The CDR3 in this case is CASSPDLGNKDQPQHF. The nucleotide sequence is TGTGCCAGCAGTCCGGACTTGGGAAATAAGGATCAGCCCCAGCATTTT.